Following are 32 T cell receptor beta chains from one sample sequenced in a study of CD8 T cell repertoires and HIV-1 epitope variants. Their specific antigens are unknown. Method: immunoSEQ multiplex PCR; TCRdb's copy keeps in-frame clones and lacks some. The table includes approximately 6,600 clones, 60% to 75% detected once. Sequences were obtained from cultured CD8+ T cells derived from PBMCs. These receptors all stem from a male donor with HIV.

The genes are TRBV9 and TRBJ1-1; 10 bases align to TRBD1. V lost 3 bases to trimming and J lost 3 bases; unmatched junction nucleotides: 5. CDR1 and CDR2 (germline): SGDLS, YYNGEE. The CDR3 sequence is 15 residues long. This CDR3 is CASSDPGTGDTEAFF. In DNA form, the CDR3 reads TGTGCCAGCAGCGATCCCGGGACAGGGGACACTGAAGCTTTCTTT. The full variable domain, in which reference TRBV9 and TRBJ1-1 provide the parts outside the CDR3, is DSGVTQTPKHLITATGQRVTLRCSPRSGDLSVYWYQQSLDQGLQFLIQYYNGEERAKGNILERFSAQQFPDLHSELNLSSLELGDSALYFCASSDPGTGDTEAFFGQGTRLTVV.

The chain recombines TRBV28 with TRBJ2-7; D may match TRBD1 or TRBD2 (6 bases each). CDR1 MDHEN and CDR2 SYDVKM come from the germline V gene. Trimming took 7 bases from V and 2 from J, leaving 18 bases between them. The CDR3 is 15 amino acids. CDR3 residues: CASTKGWGAAYEQYF. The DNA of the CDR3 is TGTGCCAGCACCAAGGGGTGGGGGGCCGCCTACGAGCAGTACTTC. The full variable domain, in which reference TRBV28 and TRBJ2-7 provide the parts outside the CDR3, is DVKVTQSSRYLVKRTGEKVFLECVQDMDHENMFWYRQDPGLGLRLIYFSYDVKMKEKGDIPEGYSVSREKKERFSLILESASTNQTSMYLCASTKGWGAAYEQYFGPGTRLTVT.

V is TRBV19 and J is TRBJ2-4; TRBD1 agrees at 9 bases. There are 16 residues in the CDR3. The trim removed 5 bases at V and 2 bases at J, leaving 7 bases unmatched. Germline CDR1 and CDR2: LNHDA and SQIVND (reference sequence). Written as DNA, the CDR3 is TGTGCCAGTAGTGCCGACAGGGGGGGGACCAAAAACATTCAGTACTTC. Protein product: CASSADRGGTKNIQYF.

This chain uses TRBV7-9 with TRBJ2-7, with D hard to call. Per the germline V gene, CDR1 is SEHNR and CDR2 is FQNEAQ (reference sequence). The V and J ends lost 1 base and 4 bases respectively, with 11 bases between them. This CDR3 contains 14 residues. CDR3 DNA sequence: TGTGCCAGCAGCTTAGTTTCCCTGGCGTACGAGCAGTACTTC. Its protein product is CASSLVSLAYEQYF. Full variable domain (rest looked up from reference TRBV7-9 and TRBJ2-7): DTGVSQNPRHKITKRGQNVTFRCDPISEHNRLYWYRQTLGQGPEFLTYFQNEAQLEKSRLLSDRFSAERPKGSFSTLEIQRTEQGDSAMYLCASSLVSLAYEQYFGPGTRLTVT.

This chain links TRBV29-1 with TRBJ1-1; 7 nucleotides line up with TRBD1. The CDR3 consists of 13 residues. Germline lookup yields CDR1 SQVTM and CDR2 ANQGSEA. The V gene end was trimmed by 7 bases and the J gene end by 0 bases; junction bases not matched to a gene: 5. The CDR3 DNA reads TGCAGCGCCAGGGGACAGATGAACACTGAAGCTTTCTTT. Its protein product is CSARGQMNTEAFF.

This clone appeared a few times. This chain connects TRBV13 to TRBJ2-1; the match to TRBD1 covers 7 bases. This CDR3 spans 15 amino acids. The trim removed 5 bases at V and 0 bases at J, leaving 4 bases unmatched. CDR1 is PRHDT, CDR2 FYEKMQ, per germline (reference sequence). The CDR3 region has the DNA TGTGCCAGCAGCCAGGGGGACAACTCCTACAATGAGCAGTTCTTC. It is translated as CASSQGDNSYNEQFF.

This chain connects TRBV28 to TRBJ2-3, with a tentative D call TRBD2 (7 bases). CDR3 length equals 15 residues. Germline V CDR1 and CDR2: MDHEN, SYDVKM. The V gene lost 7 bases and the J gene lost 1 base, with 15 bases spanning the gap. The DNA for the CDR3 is TGTGCCAGCATCCTTGGGGGGGGCGGCACAGATACGCAGTATTTT. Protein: CASILGGGGTDTQYF.

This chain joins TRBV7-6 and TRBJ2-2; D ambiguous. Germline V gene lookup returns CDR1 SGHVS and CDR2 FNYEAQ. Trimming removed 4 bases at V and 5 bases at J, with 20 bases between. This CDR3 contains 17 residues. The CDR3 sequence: CASSSDLTELGTGELFF. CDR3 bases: TGTGCCAGCAGCTCCGATTTGACCGAACTGGGGACCGGGGAGCTGTTTTTT.

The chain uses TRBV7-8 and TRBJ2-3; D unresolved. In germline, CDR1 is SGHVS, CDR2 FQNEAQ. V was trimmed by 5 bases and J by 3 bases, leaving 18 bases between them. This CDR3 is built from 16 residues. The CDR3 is CASSPRVPRVTDTQYF. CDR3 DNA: TGTGCCAGCAGCCCCCGCGTCCCTAGAGTAACAGATACGCAGTATTTT. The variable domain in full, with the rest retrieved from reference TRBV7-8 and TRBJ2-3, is GAGVSQSPRYKVAKRGQDVALRCDPISGHVSLFWYQQALGQGPEFLTYFQNEAQLDKSGLPSDRFFAERPEGSVSTLKIQRTQQEDSAVYLCASSPRVPRVTDTQYFGPGTRLTVL.

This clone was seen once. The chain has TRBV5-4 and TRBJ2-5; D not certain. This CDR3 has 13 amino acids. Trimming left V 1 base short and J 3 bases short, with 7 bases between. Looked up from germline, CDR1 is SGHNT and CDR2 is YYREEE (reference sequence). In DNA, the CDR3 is TGTGCCAGCAGCTTGTTGGTGGAAGAGACCCAGTACTTC. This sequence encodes CASSLLVEETQYF.

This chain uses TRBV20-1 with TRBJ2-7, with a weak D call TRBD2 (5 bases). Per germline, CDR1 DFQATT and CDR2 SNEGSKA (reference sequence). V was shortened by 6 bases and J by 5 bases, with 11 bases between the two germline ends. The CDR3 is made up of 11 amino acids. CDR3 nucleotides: TGCAGTGCCAGTGTGCGGGACGAGCAGTACTTC. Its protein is CSASVRDEQYF.

As DNA, the CDR3 is TGCGCCAGCAGCTTGGTAGGCGGGGGTGAGCAGTTCTTC. Translated: CASSLVGGGEQFF. V usage is TRBV5-1 and J usage is TRBJ2-1; 7 bases align to TRBD2. The CDR3 totals 13 residues. With 0 bases clipped from V and 9 bases from J, the junction kept 3 bases outside the gene matches. Germline values: CDR1 SGHRS, CDR2 YFSETQ.

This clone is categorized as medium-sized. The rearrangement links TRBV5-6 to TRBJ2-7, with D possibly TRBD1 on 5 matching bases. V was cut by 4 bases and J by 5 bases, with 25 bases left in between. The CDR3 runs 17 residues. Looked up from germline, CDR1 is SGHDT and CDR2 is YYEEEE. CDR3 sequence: CASSRWGGKEKANEQYF. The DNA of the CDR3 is TGTGCCAGCAGCCGGTGGGGCGGTAAGGAGAAGGCGAACGAGCAGTACTTC.

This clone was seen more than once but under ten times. The CDR3 bases are TGTGCCAGCAGCTTAGCGGGAGGCCCTGGGGAGCAGTACTTC. Its protein product is CASSLAGGPGEQYF. The chain combines TRBV7-6 with TRBJ2-7; a possible D gene is TRBD2 (6 bases). V was cut by 0 bases and J by 7 bases, with 13 bases left in between. Germline V gene lookup returns CDR1 SGHVS and CDR2 FNYEAQ. This CDR3 is 14 amino acids long.

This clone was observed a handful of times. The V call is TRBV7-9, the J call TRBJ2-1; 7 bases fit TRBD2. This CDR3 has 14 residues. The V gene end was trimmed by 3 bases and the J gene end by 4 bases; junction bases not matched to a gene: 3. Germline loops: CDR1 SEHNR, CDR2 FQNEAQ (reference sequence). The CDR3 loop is CASSFAGEYNEQFF. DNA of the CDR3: TGTGCCAGCAGCTTCGCGGGGGAGTACAATGAGCAGTTCTTC.

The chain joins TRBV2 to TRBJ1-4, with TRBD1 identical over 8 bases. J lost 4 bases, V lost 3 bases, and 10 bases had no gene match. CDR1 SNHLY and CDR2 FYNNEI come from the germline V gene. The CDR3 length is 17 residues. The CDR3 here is CASSDWAGGSDNEKLFF. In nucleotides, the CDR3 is TGTGCCAGCAGTGACTGGGCAGGGGGCAGTGATAATGAAAAACTGTTTTTT.

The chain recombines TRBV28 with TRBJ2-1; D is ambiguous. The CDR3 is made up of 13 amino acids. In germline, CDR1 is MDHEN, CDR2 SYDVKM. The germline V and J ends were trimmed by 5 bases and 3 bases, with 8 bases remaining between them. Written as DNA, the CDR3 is TGTGCCAGCAGTCCCGACAACTACAATGAGCAGTTCTTC. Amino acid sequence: CASSPDNYNEQFF.

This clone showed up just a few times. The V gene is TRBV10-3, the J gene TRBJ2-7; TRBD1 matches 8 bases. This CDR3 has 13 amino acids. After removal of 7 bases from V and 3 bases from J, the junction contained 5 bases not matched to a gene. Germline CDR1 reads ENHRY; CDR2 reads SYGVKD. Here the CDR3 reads CAINSGQGYEQYF. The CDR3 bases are TGTGCCATCAATTCCGGACAGGGCTACGAGCAGTACTTC.

The chain's CDR3 is CASTDRDRGHEKLFF. In DNA, the CDR3 is TGCGCCAGCACCGACCGGGACAGGGGGCATGAAAAACTGTTTTTT. The chain carries TRBV5-1 and TRBJ1-4; 12 nucleotides line up with TRBD1. CDR3 length equals 15 residues. J lost 6 bases, V lost 6 bases, and 6 bases had no gene match. Germline lookup yields CDR1 SGHRS and CDR2 YFSETQ. Full variable domain (rest looked up from reference TRBV5-1 and TRBJ1-4): KAGVTQTPRYLIKTRGQQVTLSCSPISGHRSVSWYQQTPGQGLQFLFEYFSETQRNKGNFPGRFSGRQFSNSRSEMNVSTLELGDSALYLCASTDRDRGHEKLFFGSGTQLSVL.

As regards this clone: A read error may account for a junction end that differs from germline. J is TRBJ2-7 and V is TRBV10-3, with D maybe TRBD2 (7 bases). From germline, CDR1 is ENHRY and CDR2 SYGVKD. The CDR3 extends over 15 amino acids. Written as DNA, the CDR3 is TGTGCCAGCAGTTACTCGGCGGGGGCTAAGCACGAGCAGTACTTC. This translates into CASSYSAGAKHEQYF.

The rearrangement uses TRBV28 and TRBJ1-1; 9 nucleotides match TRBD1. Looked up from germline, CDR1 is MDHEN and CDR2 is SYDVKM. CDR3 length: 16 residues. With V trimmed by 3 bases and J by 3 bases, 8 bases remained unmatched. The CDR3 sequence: CASSFPRDRDDTEAFF. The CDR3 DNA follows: TGTGCCAGCAGTTTCCCCCGGGACAGGGACGACACTGAAGCTTTCTTT.

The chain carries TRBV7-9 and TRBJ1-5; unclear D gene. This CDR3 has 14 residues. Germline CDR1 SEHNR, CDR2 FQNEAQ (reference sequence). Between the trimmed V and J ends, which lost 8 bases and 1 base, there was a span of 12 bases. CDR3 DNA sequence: TGTGCCAGCGGCGCCTCAACAAGCAATCAGCCCCAGCATTTT. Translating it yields CASGASTSNQPQHF.

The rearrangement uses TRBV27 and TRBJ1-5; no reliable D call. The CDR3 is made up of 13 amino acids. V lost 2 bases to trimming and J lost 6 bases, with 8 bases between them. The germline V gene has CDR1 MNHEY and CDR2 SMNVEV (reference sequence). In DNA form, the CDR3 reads TGTGCCAGCAGTTTACAAGAGAGTCAGCCCCAGCATTTT. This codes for CASSLQESQPQHF.

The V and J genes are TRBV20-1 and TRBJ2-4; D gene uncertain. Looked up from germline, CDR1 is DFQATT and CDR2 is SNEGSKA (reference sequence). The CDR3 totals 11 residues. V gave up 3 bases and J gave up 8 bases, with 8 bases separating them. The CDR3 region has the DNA TGCAGTGCTAGGCACAACCACATTCAGTACTTC. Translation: CSARHNHIQYF.

The CDR3 DNA sequence: TGTGCCAGTAGTATGGCGGGACAGGGGATTAATGAGCAGTTCTTC. Translating gives CASSMAGQGINEQFF. The chain joins TRBV19 to TRBJ2-1; 10 positions agree with TRBD1. The CDR3 is 15 amino acids. The germline V gene encodes CDR1 LNHDA and CDR2 SQIVND (reference sequence). V lost 3 bases, J lost 7 bases, and 6 bases stayed unmatched.

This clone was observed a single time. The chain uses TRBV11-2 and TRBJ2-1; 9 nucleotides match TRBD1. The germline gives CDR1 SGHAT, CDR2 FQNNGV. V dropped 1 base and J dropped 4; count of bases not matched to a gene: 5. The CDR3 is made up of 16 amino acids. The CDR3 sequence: CASSLGAGTGYNEQFF. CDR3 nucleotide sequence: TGTGCCAGCAGCTTAGGGGCGGGGACAGGGTACAATGAGCAGTTCTTC.

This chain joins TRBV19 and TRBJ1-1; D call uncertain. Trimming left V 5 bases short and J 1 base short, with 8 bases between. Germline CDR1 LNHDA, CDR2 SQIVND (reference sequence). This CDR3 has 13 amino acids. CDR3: CASSPTENTEAFF. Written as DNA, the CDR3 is TGTGCCAGTAGTCCGACTGAGAACACTGAAGCTTTCTTT.

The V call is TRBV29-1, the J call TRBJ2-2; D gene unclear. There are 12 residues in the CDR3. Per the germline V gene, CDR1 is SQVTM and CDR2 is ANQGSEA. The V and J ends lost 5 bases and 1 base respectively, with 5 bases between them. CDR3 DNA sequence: TGCAGCGTTTTCCTGAACACCGGGGAGCTGTTTTTT. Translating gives CSVFLNTGELFF.

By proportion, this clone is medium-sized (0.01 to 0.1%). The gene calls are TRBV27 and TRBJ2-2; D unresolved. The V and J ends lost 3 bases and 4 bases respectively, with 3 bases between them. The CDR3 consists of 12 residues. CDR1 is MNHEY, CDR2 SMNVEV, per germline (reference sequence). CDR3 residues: CASSFGTGELFF. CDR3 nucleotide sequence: TGTGCCAGCAGTTTCGGCACCGGGGAGCTGTTTTTT.

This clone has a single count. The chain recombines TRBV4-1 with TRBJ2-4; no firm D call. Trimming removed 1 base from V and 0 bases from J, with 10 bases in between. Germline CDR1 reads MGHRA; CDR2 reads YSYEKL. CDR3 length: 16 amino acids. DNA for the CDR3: TGCGCCAGCAGCCAAGGTTTAAACTTAGCCAAAAACATTCAGTACTTC. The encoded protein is CASSQGLNLAKNIQYF.

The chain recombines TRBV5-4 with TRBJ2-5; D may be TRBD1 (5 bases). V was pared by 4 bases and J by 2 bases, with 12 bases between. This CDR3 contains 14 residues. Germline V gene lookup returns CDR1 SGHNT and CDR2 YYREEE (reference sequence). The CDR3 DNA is TGTGCCAGCAGCCTGGGAAACAGGCAAGAGACCCAGTACTTC. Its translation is CASSLGNRQETQYF.

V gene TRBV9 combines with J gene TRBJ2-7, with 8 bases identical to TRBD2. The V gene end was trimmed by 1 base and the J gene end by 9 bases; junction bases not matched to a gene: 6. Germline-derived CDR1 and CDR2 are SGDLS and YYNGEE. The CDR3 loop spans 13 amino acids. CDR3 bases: TGTGCCAGCAGCGTATCGGGAGGGGAGGTGCAGTACTTC. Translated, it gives CASSVSGGEVQYF.